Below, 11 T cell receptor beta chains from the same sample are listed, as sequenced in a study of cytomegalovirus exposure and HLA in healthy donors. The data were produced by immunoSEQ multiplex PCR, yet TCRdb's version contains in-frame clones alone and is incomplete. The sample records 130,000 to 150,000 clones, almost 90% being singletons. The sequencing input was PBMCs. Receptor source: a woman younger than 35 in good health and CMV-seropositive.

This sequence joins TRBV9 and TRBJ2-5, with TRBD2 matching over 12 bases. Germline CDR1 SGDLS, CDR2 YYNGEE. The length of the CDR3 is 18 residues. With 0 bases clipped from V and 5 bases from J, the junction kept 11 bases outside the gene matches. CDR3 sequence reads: CASSVDGASGGARETQYF. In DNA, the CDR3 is TGTGCCAGCAGCGTAGATGGGGCTAGCGGGGGGGCCAGGGAGACCCAGTACTTC.

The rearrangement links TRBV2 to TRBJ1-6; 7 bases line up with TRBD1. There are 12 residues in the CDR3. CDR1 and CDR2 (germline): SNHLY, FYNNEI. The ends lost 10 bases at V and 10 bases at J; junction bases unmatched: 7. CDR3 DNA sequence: TGTGCCACCCAGGGGGAAGGATCACCCCTCCACTTT. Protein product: CATQGEGSPLHF.

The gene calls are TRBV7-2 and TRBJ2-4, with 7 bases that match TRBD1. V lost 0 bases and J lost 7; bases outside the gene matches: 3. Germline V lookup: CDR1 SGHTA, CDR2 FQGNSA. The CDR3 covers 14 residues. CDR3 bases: TGTGCCAGCAGCTTAGCGGGACAGAAGAACATTCAGTACTTC. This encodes CASSLAGQKNIQYF.

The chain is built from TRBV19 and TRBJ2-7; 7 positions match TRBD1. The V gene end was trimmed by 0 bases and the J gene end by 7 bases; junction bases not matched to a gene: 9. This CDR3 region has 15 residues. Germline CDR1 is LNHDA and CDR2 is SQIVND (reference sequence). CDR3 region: CASSIDATGLGEQYF. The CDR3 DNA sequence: TGTGCCAGTAGTATAGATGCGACAGGGTTGGGGGAGCAGTACTTC. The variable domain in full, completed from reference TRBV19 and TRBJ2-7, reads DGGITQSPKYLFRKEGQNVTLSCEQNLNHDAMYWYRQDPGQGLRLIYYSQIVNDFQKGDIAEGYSVSREKKESFPLTVTSAQKNPTAFYLCASSIDATGLGEQYFGPGTRLTVT.

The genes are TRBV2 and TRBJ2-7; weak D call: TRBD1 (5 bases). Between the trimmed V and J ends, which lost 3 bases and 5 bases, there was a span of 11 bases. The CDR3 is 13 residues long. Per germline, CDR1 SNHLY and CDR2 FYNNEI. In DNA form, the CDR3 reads TGTGCCAGCAGTGACAGGGTGGTAGACGAGCAGTACTTC. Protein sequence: CASSDRVVDEQYF.

The DNA of the CDR3 is TGTGCCAGCAGCCCTGGGGGCCTTTATGGTGAGCAGTTCTTC. The encoded protein is CASSPGGLYGEQFF. This sequence joins TRBV7-2 and TRBJ2-1; D is possibly TRBD1 (6 bases). V dropped 5 bases and J dropped 9 bases, with 17 bases sitting between them. Germline V gene lookup returns CDR1 SGHTA and CDR2 FQGNSA. CDR3 length: 14 amino acids.

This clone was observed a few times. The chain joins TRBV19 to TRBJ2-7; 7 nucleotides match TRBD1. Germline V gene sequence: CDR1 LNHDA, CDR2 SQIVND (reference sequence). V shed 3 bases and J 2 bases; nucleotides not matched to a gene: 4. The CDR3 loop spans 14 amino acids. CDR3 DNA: TGTGCCAGTAGTATGGGGACAGTTCCCTACGAGCAGTACTTC. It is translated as CASSMGTVPYEQYF.

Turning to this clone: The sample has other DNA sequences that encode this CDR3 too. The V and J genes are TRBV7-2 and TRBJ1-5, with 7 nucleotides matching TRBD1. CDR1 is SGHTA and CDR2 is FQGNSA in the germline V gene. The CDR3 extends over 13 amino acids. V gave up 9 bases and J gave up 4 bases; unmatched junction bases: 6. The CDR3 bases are TGTGCCAGTAGTTACAGGGGTAATCAGCCCCAGCATTTT. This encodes CASSYRGNQPQHF.

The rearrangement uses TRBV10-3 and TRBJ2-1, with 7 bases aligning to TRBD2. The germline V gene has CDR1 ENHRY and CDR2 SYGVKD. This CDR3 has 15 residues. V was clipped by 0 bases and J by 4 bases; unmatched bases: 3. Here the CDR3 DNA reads TGTGCCATCAGTGAGTCTGGCGGGGGATACAATGAGCAGTTCTTC. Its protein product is CAISESGGGYNEQFF.

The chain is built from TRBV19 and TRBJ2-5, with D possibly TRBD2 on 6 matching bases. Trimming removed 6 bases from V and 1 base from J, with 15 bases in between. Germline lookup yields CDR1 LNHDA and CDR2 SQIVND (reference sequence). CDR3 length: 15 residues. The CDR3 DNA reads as TGTGCCAGTAGGGGAACGGGGACTCCCCAAGAGACCCAGTACTTC. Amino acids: CASRGTGTPQETQYF. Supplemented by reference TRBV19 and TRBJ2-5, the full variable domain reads DGGITQSPKYLFRKEGQNVTLSCEQNLNHDAMYWYRQDPGQGLRLIYYSQIVNDFQKGDIAEGYSVSREKKESFPLTVTSAQKNPTAFYLCASRGTGTPQETQYFGPGTRLLVL.

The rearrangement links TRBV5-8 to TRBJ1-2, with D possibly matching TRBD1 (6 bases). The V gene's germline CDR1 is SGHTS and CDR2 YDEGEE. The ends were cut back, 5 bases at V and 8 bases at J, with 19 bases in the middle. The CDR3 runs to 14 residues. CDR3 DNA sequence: TGTGCCAGCAGGGCTCGCGGGGGGCGAGAGGGCTACACCTTC. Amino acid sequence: CASRARGGREGYTF.